This T cell receptor (beta chain) was captured in a study of blood T cell repertoires in COVID-19. This CDR3 is 15 amino acids long. Germline V gene sequence: CDR1 MDHEN, CDR2 SYDVKM. With 6 bases clipped from V and 7 bases from J, the junction kept 10 bases outside the gene matches. This table comes from immunoSEQ multiplex PCR, and its TCRdb copy is limited to in-frame clones, with some not included. The sample records about 200,000 clones, 60% to 85% being singletons. This clonotype was obtained from a woman aged 70-85 years with acute or convalescent COVID-19. The chain uses TRBV28 and TRBJ2-1; 9 nucleotides line up with TRBD1. The sequenced sample consisted of peripheral blood. CDR3 DNA sequence: TGTGCCAGCAGAGAGCCGGGACAGGGCTTGAATGAGCAGTTCTTC. Its protein product is CASREPGQGLNEQFF.